Sequencing of this T cell receptor (beta chain) was carried out in a study of glioma-infiltrating T cells after dendritic cell vaccination. Study as a whole: Patients had newly diagnosed or recurrent glioblastoma and received dendritic cell vaccines. Patients received autologous tumor lysate-pulsed dendritic cell vaccination between 2003 and 2012.

Time point here: after dendritic cell vaccination, including at tumor progression/relapse. Only a few counts were recorded for this clone. TCRB CDR3 was amplified from 2 ug genomic DNA or less. Repertoires were generated with immunoSEQ multiplex PCR, while TCRdb's copy carries only in-frame clones and drops some. Of about 82,000 clones in the sample, under 85% were seen once. Germline V gene lookup returns CDR1 KGHSH and CDR2 LQKENI. The CDR3 has 13 residues. V lost 6 bases to trimming and J lost 3 bases, with 12 bases between them. The chain couples TRBV18 to TRBJ2-7; the D gene is possibly TRBD1 (5 bases). The TCR originated in a human donor with glioblastoma. Sequenced here: blood, sampled after dendritic cell vaccination. The CDR3 is CASSQSTDYEQYF. The CDR3 DNA is TGTGCCAGCTCGCAATCGACAGACTACGAGCAGTACTTC.